The 17 T cell receptor beta chains below come from one sample, sequenced in a study of Ad26.COV2.S vaccination and SARS-CoV-2 variants. The assay was immunoSEQ multiplex PCR, and TCRdb's table has in-frame clones only and misses some. Here the sample spans about 260,000 clones, roughly 85% being singletons. Treatment reported: some 19 received Ad26.COV2.S at low or high dose, single or two shots; a few received placebo; per-sample allocation not given. The study sampled participants on day 63 after the first vaccine or placebo injection. Sequenced material: peripheral blood, taken in a trial of Ad26.COV2.S vaccine versus placebo. Every receptor here comes from a person between 18 and 59 years old who received the Ad26.COV2.S COVID-19 vaccine or a placebo.

The gene calls are TRBV7-2 and TRBJ2-2; D remains ambiguous. The CDR3 consists of 14 residues. CDR1 and CDR2 from the germline V gene are SGHTA and FQGNSA. V was cut by 1 base and J by 5 bases, with 8 bases left in between. CDR3 nucleotides: TGTGCCAGCAGCTTAGATGCTTTTACCGGGGAGCTGTTTTTT. This encodes CASSLDAFTGELFF.

V and J are TRBV25-1 and TRBJ2-1; 9 nucleotides align to TRBD1. The V segment lost 6 bases and the J segment 7 bases; nucleotides outside the gene matches: 7. Germline V gives CDR1 MGHDK, CDR2 SYGVNS. The CDR3 consists of 14 residues. CDR3 protein: CASRGWTGDNEQFF. The CDR3 nucleotides are TGTGCCAGCAGGGGTTGGACAGGGGATAATGAGCAGTTCTTC.

The gene calls are TRBV30 and TRBJ2-1, with 7 bases matching TRBD1. The CDR3 is 15 amino acids. V gave up 0 bases and J gave up 9 bases; unmatched junction bases: 11. Germline CDR1 and CDR2: GTSNPN and SVGIG (reference sequence). The DNA of the CDR3 is TGTGCCTGGAGTGTACATCCAGGGGGTGGAAGTGAGCAGTTCTTC. It codes for CAWSVHPGGGSEQFF.

This chain joins TRBV30 and TRBJ1-1; D gene uncertain. CDR1 is GTSNPN, CDR2 SVGIG, per germline (reference sequence). V lost 4 bases and J lost 3, with 15 bases in between. This CDR3 is 14 amino acids long. As DNA, the CDR3 is TGTGCCTGGATAGGGCGGGTTCGTCACACTGAAGCTTTCTTT. Translated: CAWIGRVRHTEAFF.

This clone came up a few times. The rearrangement joins TRBV7-3 to TRBJ2-2; TRBD2 might be the D (5 bases). V gave up 5 bases and J gave up 2 bases, with 12 bases separating them. The CDR3 length is 15 residues. Germline V lookup: CDR1 SGHTA, CDR2 FQGTGA. The DNA of the CDR3 is TGTGCCAGCAGCCTGGCCCCTAGCAACACCGGGGAGCTGTTTTTT. It codes for CASSLAPSNTGELFF.

The chain is built from TRBV5-1 and TRBJ2-5, with D possibly being TRBD1 or TRBD2 (5 bases each). The CDR3 is 14 amino acids. Trimming removed 0 bases from V and 3 bases from J, with 9 bases in between. Germline V gene sequence: CDR1 SGHRS, CDR2 YFSETQ. CDR3 DNA: TGCGCCAGCAGCTTGGGGGGACGGGAAGAGACCCAGTACTTC. Its protein is CASSLGGREETQYF.

The V and J genes are TRBV19 and TRBJ1-2; no clear D gene. The CDR3 covers 13 residues. V was cut by 3 bases and J by 3 bases, with 8 bases left in between. CDR1 is LNHDA, CDR2 SQIVND, per germline (reference sequence). The chain's CDR3 is CASSIGKHYGYTF. The CDR3 DNA is TGTGCCAGTAGTATTGGCAAGCACTATGGCTACACCTTC.

The gene calls are TRBV27 and TRBJ2-1; a possible D gene is TRBD2 (6 bases). From germline, CDR1 is MNHEY and CDR2 SMNVEV (reference sequence). There are 16 residues in the CDR3. V was trimmed by 6 bases and J by 4 bases, leaving 19 bases between them. The CDR3 coding sequence is TGTGCCAGCAGATCTGCCCTCGGGACTCCATACAATGAGCAGTTCTTC. Translating it yields CASRSALGTPYNEQFF.

This clone was seen just once. The genes are TRBV29-1 and TRBJ2-1; the match to TRBD2 covers 12 bases. There are 14 residues in the CDR3. CDR1 is SQVTM and CDR2 is ANQGSEA in the germline V gene. With 6 bases clipped from V and 15 bases from J, the junction kept 15 bases outside the gene matches. CDR3 loop: CSVAGTSGWLGRFF. In DNA, the CDR3 is TGCAGCGTCGCCGGGACTAGCGGGTGGTTAGGCAGGTTCTTC.

The chain couples TRBV5-1 to TRBJ1-4; D is uncertain. Trimming stripped 0 bases from V and 0 bases from J, with 3 bases between. This CDR3 has 14 residues. CDR1 SGHRS and CDR2 YFSETQ come from the germline V gene. For the CDR3, the DNA is TGCGCCAGCAGCTTGGGGCCAACTAATGAAAAACTGTTTTTT. Encoded protein: CASSLGPTNEKLFF.

This clone occurred many times. The chain combines TRBV5-3 with TRBJ2-2; 7 bases are a match to TRBD2. TRBV5-3 is an open reading frame whose function is uncertain. CDR3 length: 13 amino acids. V trimming: 6 bases; J trimming: 4 bases; junction bases outside the gene matches: 3. The CDR3: CARTAGSTGELFF. The CDR3 DNA reads as TGTGCCAGAACAGCGGGGTCCACCGGGGAGCTGTTTTTT.

The V and J genes are TRBV30 and TRBJ1-5; 9 bases agree with TRBD1. The ends lost 0 bases at V and 0 bases at J; junction bases unmatched: 0. The CDR3 runs to 15 residues. CDR1 GTSNPN and CDR2 SVGIG come from the germline V gene (reference sequence). CDR3 residues: CAWSVQGASNQPQHF. The CDR3 DNA is TGTGCCTGGAGTGTACAGGGGGCTAGCAATCAGCCCCAGCATTTT.

The chain couples TRBV19 to TRBJ2-5, with a tentative D call TRBD1 (7 bases). V lost 11 bases, J lost 8 bases, and 24 bases lay in between. Germline-derived CDR1 and CDR2 are LNHDA and SQIVND (reference sequence). CDR3 length equals 14 residues. The CDR3 bases are TGTGCCTCCAAGAGGAGGGGGCCAAGCGACACCCAGTACTTC. It specifies CASKRRGPSDTQYF.

The chain uses TRBV12-5 and TRBJ2-2; 11 bases fit TRBD2. The junction had 13 bases not matched to a gene; V was cut back by 4 bases and J by 3 bases. The CDR3 is 19 amino acids. Per germline, CDR1 LGHNT and CDR2 FRNRAP. CDR3: CASGSSLRGTSGYTGELFF. Here the CDR3 DNA reads TGTGCTAGTGGTTCCTCACTCCGGGGGACTAGCGGCTACACCGGGGAGCTGTTTTTT. The entire variable domain, with the rest obtained from reference TRBV12-5 and TRBJ2-2, is as follows: DARVTQTPRHKVTEMGQEVTMRCQPILGHNTVFWYRQTMMQGLELLAYFRNRAPLDDSGMPKDRFSAEMPDATLATLKIQPSEPRDSAVYFCASGSSLRGTSGYTGELFFGEGSRLTVL.

This chain links TRBV27 with TRBJ2-7; D uncertain. The length of the CDR3 is 13 residues. Germline V gene data show CDR1 as MNHEY and CDR2 as SMNVEV (reference sequence). Trimming pared 2 bases from V and 4 bases from J, leaving 9 bases between. CDR3 nucleotide sequence: TGTGCCAGCAGTTTAAGGTCCGCGTACGAGCAGTACTTC. This codes for CASSLRSAYEQYF.

The CDR3 coding sequence is TGTGCCAGCACCTCGGGACAGGGCCGATGGGATGAAAAACTGTTTTTT. Its translation: CASTSGQGRWDEKLFF. The rearrangement joins TRBV7-9 to TRBJ1-4, with 9 nucleotides matching TRBD1. The CDR3 loop spans 16 amino acids. V lost 7 bases to trimming and J lost 6 bases; unmatched junction nucleotides: 12. In germline, CDR1 is SEHNR, CDR2 FQNEAQ (reference sequence).

The rearrangement uses TRBV19 and TRBJ1-1, with D uncertain. Germline assignment: CDR1 LNHDA and CDR2 SQIVND (reference sequence). The V gene lost 7 bases and the J gene lost 10 bases, with 16 bases spanning the gap. The CDR3 runs to 12 residues. CDR3 sequence: CASIGPRESAFF. The CDR3 nucleotides read TGTGCCAGTATTGGGCCTAGAGAATCAGCTTTCTTT.